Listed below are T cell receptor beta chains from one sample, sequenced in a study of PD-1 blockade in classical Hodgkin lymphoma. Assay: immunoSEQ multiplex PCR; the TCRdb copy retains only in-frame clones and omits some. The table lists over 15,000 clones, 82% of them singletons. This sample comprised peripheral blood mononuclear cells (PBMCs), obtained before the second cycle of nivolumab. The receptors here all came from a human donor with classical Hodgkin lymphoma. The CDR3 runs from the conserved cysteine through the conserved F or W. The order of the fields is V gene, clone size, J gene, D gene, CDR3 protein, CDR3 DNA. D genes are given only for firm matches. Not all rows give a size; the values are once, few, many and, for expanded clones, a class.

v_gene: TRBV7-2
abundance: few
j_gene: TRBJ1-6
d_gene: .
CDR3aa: CASSHMGGPLHF
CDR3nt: TGTGCCAGCAGCCACATGGGTGGACCCCTCCACTTT

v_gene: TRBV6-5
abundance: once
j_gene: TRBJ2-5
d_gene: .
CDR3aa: CASSINRETQYF
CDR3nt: TGTGCCAGCAGCATAAATAGAGAGACCCAGTACTTC

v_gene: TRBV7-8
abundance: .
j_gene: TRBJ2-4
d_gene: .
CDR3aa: CASSPDESGVGNIQYF
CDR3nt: TGTGCCAGCAGCCCGGACGAGTCTGGGGTAGGGAACATTCAGTACTTC

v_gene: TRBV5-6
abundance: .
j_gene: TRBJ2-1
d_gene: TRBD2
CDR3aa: CASTLLADFNNEQFF
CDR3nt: TGTGCCAGCACCCTACTAGCGGATTTCAACAATGAGCAGTTCTTC

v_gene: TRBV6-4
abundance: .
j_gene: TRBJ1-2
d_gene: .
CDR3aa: CASSDSPDSGLYYGYTF
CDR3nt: TGTGCCAGCAGTGACTCGCCGGACAGCGGTCTTTACTATGGCTACACCTTC

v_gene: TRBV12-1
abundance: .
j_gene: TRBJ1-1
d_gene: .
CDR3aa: CVLRSGSHTEAFF
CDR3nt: TGTGTCCTACGATCGGGCTCCCACACTGAAGCTTTCTTT

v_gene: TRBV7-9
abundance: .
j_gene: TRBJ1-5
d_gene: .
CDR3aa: CASSLAVSNQPQHF
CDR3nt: TGTGCCAGCAGCTTGGCGGTTAGCAATCAGCCCCAGCATTTT

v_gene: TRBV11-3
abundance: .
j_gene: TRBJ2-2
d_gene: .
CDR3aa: CASRPGTGELFF
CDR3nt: TGTGCCAGTCGCCCGGGCACCGGGGAGCTGTTTTTT

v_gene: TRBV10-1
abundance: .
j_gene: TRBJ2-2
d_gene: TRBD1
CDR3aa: CASSDFSGTGDPNTGELFF
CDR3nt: TGCGCCAGCAGTGACTTTAGTGGGACAGGGGACCCGAACACCGGGGAGCTGTTTTTT

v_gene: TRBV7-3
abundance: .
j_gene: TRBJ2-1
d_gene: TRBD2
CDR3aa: CASSHGGSYNEQFF
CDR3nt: TGTGCCAGCAGCCACGGGGGGAGTTACAATGAGCAGTTCTTC

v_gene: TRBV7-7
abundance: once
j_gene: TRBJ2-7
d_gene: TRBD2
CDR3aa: CASSLVTSGGAESYEQYF
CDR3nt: TGTGCCAGCAGCTTAGTCACTAGCGGGGGGGCAGAGTCCTACGAGCAGTACTTC

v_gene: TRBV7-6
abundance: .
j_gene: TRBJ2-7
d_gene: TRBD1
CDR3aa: CASSLYPSGQVLEQYF
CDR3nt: TGTGCCAGCAGCTTATACCCCTCCGGACAGGTATTGGAGCAGTACTTC

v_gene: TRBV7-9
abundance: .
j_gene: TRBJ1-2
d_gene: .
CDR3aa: CASSLGKITNYGYTF
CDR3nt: TGTGCCAGCAGCTTGGGCAAGATTACTAACTATGGCTACACCTTC

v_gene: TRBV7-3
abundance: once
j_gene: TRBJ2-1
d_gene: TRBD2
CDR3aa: CASSPHPGGQYNEQFF
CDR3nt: TGTGCCAGCAGCCCCCATCCGGGGGGGCAATACAATGAGCAGTTCTTC

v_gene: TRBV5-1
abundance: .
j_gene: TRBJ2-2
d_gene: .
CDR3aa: CASSPQANTGELFF
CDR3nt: TGCGCCAGCTCCCCCCAGGCTAACACCGGGGAGCTGTTTTTT

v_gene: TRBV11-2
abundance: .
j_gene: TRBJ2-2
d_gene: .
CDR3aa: CASSLDQWTGELFF
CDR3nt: TGTGCCAGCAGCTTGGACCAGTGGACCGGGGAGCTGTTTTTT

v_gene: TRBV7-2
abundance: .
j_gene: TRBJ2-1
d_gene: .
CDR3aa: CASSLSWGAYNEQFF
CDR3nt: TGTGCCAGCAGCTTATCCTGGGGGGCCTACAATGAGCAGTTCTTC

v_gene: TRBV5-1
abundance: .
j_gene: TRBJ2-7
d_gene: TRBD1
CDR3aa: CASSEPTGGSSYEQYF
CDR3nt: TGCGCCAGCAGCGAGCCGACAGGGGGCAGTTCCTACGAGCAGTACTTC

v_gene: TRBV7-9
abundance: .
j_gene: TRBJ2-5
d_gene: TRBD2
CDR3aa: CASSASGGGETQYF
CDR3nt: TGTGCCAGCAGTGCTAGCGGGGGAGGAGAGACCCAGTACTTC

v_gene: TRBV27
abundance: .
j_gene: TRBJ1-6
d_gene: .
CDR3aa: CASSPRGPSSYNSPLHF
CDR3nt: TGTGCCAGCAGTCCTCGGGGTCCGAGCTCCTATAATTCACCCCTCCACTTT

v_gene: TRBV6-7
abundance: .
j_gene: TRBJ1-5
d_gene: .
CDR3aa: CASRPGRGDQPQHF
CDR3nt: TGTGCCAGCAGACCTGGTAGGGGAGATCAGCCCCAGCATTTT

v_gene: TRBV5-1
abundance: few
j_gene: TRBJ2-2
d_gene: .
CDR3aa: CASSIRVAGELFF
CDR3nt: TGCGCCAGCAGCATTCGGGTCGCCGGGGAGCTGTTTTTT

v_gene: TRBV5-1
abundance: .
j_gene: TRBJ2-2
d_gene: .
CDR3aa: CASSFGGPNTGELFF
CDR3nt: TGCGCCAGCAGCTTCGGGGGGCCGAACACCGGGGAGCTGTTTTTT

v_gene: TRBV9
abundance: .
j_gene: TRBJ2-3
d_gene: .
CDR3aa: CASSPSTGDTQYF
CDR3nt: TGTGCCAGCAGCCCCAGCACGGGCGATACGCAGTATTTT

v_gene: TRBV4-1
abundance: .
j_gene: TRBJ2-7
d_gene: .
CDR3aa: CASSQAQSSYEQYF
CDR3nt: TGCGCCAGCAGCCAGGCACAGAGCTCCTACGAGCAGTACTTC

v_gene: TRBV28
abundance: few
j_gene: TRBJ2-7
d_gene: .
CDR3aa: CASRSPFGNGYYEQYF
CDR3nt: .

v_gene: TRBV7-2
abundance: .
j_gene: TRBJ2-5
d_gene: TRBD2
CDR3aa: CASSLISGGARRETQYF
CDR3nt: TGTGCCAGCAGCTTAATTAGCGGGGGGGCCCGCCGGGAGACCCAGTACTTC

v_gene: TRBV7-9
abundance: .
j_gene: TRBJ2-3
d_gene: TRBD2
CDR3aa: CASSFPPSGGTDTQYF
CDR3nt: TGTGCCAGCAGCTTCCCTCCTAGCGGGGGGACAGATACGCAGTATTTT

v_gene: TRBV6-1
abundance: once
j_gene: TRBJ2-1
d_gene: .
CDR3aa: CASSEGNYNEQFF
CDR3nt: TGTGCCAGCAGTGAAGGCAACTACAATGAGCAGTTCTTC

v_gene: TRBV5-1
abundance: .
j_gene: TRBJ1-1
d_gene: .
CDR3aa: CASSYGTVNTEAFF
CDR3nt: TGCGCCAGCAGCTATGGGACGGTGAACACTGAAGCTTTCTTT

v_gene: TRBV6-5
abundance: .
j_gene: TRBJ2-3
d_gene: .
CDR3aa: CASSYGGADTDTQYF
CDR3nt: TGTGCCAGCAGTTATGGGGGCGCCGACACAGATACGCAGTATTTT

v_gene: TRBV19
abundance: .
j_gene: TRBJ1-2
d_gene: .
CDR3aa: CASTLQASGRAAGYTF
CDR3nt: TGTGCCAGTACCCTCCAGGCTTCCGGCCGCGCCGCTGGCTACACCTTC

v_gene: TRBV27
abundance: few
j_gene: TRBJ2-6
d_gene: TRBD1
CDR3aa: CASRDRDSGANVLTF
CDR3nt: TGTGCCAGCCGGGACAGAGACTCTGGGGCCAACGTCCTGACTTTC

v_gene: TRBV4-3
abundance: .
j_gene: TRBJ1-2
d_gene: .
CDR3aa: CASSQGRSNTWGGYTF
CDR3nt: TGCGCCAGCAGCCAAGGAAGGTCCAACACGTGGGGTGGCTACACCTTC

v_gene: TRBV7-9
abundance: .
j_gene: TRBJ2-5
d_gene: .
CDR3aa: CASSLGIQGPLWGETQYF
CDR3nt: TGTGCCAGCAGCTTAGGAATACAGGGCCCCTTATGGGGGGAGACCCAGTACTTC

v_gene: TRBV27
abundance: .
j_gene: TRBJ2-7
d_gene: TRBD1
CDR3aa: CASSPGDSPYEQYF
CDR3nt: TGTGCCAGCAGTCCCGGGGACAGCCCCTACGAGCAGTACTTC